This TCR beta chain appears in the sequencing data of a study of blood T cell repertoires in COVID-19. Looking at the study overall: Sites in the United States, Italy and Spain provided acute and convalescent COVID-19 samples. PBMCs, B-cell-depleted T cells, or T cells were the source of the cDNA or gDNA that made up the material.

In the authors' methods: Amplification of reference gene primers provided the estimated nucleated cell counts. TCRdb's copy holds only in-frame clones and misses some; the assay was immunoSEQ multiplex PCR. V, J and clone size are taken as reported in that table, and D and trimming were inferred from the DNA itself. The repertoire holds 150,000 to 200,000 clones, with about 82% as singletons. Trimming removed 4 bases at V and 3 bases at J, with 8 bases between. Germline V gene data show CDR1 as SGHRS and CDR2 as YFSETQ. This CDR3 is built from 13 residues. Sample: peripheral blood. This chain connects TRBV5-1 to TRBJ2-1; D is unclear. The source is a woman aged 25 to 39 with acute or convalescent COVID-19. CDR3 sequence: CASSLYLYNEQFF. The CDR3 DNA reads TGCGCCAGCAGCCTCTACCTCTACAATGAGCAGTTCTTC.